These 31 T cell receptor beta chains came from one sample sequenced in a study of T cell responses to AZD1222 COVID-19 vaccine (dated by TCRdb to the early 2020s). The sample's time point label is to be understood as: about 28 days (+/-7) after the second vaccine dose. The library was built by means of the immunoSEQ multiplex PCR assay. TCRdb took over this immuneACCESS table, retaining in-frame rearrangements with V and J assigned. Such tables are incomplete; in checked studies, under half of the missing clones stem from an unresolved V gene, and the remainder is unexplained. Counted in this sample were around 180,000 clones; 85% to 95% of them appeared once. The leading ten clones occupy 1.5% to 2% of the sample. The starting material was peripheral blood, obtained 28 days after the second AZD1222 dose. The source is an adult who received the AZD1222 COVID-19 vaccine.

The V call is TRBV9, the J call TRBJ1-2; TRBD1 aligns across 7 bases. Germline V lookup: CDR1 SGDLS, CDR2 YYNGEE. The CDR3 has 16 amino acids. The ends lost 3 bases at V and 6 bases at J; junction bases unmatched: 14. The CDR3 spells CASSAGGIFLRHGYTF. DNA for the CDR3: TGTGCCAGCAGCGCAGGGGGTATTTTCCTAAGGCATGGCTACACCTTC.

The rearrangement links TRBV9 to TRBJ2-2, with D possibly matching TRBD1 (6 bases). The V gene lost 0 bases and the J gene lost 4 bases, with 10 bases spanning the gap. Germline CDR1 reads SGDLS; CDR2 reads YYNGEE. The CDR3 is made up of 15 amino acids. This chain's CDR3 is CASSVAGQSTGELFF. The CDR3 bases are TGTGCCAGCAGCGTAGCAGGACAGAGCACCGGGGAGCTGTTTTTT.

Written as DNA, the CDR3 is TGTGCCAGCAGTCGGACGTACCAGAACACTGAAGCTTTCTTT. Translation: CASSRTYQNTEAFF. This sequence joins TRBV6-2 or TRBV6-3 and TRBJ1-1; D gene ambiguous. V was cut by 5 bases and J by 1 base, with 11 bases left in between. The CDR3 spans 14 residues. Germline V gene lookup returns CDR1 MNHEY and CDR2 SVGEGT.

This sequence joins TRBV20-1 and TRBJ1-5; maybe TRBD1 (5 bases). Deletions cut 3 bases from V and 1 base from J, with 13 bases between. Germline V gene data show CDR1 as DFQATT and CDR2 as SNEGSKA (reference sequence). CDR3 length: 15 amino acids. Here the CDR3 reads CSASRGPSSNQPQHF. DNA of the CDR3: TGCAGTGCTAGTAGGGGACCGAGCAGCAATCAGCCCCAGCATTTT.

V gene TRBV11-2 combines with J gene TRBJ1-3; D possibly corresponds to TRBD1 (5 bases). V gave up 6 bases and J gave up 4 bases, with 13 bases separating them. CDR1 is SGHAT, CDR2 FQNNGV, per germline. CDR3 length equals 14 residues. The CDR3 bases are TGTGCCAGCAGTACTGGGGGAGAAGGAAACACCATATATTTT. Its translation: CASSTGGEGNTIYF.

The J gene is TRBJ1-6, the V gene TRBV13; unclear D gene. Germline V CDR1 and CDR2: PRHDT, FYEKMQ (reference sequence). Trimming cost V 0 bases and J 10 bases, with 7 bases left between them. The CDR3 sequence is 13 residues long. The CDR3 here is CASSLGRESPLHF. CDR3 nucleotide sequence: TGTGCCAGCAGCTTAGGACGAGAATCACCCCTCCACTTT.

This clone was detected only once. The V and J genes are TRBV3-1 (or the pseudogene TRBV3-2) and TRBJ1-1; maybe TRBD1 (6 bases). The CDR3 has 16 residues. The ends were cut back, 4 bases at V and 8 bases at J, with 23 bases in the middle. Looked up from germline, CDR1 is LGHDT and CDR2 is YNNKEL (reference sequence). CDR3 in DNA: TGTGCCAGCAGCCGAAGGGAACAGGGAGAGGGGGAGGAAGCTTTCTTT. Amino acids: CASSRREQGEGEEAFF.

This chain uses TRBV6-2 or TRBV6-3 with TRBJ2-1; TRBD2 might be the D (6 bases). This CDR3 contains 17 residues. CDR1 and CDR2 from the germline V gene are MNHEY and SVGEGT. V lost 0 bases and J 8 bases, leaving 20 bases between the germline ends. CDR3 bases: TGTGCCAGCAGTTACTCGCGCTCGCGGGACGTCTGGGATGAGCAGTTCTTC. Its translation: CASSYSRSRDVWDEQFF.

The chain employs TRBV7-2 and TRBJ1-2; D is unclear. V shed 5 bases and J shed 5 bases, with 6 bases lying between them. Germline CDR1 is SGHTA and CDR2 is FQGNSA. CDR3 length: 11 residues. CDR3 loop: CASSRGYGYTF. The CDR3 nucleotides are TGTGCCAGCAGCAGAGGGTATGGCTACACCTTC.

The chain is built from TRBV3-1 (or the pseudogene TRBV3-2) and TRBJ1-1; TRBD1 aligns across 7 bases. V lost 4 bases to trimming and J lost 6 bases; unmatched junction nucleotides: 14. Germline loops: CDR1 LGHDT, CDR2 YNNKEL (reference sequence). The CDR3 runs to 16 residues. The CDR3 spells CASSPQFDRVNSEAFF. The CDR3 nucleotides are TGTGCCAGCAGCCCCCAATTTGACAGGGTAAATTCTGAAGCTTTCTTT.

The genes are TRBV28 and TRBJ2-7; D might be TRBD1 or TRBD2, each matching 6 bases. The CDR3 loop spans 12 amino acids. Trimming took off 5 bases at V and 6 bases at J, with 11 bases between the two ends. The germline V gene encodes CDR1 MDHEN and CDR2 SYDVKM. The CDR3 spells CASSQRGVEQYF. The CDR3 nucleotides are TGTGCCAGCAGTCAAAGGGGGGTCGAGCAGTACTTC.

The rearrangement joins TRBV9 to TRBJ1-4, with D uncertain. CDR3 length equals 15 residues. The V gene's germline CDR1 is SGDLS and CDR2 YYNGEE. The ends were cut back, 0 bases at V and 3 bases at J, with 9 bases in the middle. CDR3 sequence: CASSVEGIPNEKLFF. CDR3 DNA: TGTGCCAGCAGCGTAGAAGGGATTCCTAATGAAAAACTGTTTTTT.

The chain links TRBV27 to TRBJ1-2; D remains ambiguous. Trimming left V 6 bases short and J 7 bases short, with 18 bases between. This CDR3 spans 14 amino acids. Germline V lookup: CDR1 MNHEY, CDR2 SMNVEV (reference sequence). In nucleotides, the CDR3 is TGTGCCAGCAGAGCATCCGGGCAGGTAGTTGGCTACACCTTC. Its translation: CASRASGQVVGYTF.

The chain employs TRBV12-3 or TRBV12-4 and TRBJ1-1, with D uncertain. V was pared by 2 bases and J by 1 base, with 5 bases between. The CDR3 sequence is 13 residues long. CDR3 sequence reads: CASSLQSNTEAFF. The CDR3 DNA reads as TGTGCCAGCAGTTTACAGTCGAACACTGAAGCTTTCTTT.

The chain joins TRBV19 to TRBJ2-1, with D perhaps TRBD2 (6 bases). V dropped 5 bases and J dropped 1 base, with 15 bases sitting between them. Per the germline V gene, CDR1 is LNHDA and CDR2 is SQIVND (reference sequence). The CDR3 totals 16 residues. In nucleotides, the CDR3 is TGTGCCAGTAGTGAACTAGCAGGCAGTTCCTACAATGAGCAGTTCTTC. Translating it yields CASSELAGSSYNEQFF.

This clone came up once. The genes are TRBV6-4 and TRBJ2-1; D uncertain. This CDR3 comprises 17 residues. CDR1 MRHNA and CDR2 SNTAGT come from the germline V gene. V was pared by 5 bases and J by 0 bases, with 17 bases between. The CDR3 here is CASSPLPVPSSYNEQFF. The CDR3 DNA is TGTGCCAGCAGTCCCCTCCCCGTCCCGAGCTCCTACAATGAGCAGTTCTTC.

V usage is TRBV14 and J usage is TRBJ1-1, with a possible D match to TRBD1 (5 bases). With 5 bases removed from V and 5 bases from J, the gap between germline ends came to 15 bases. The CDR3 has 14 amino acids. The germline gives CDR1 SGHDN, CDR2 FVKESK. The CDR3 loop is CASSFSGVRTEAFF. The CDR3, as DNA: TGTGCCAGCAGCTTCTCGGGGGTACGGACTGAAGCTTTCTTT.

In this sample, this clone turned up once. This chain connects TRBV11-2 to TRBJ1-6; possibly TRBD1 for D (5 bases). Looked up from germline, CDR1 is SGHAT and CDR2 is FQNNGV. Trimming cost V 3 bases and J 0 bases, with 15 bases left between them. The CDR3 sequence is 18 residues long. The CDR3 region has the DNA TGTGCCAGCAGCTTGGCCCTGACAGCGAGCTCCTATAATTCACCCCTCCACTTT. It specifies CASSLALTASSYNSPLHF.

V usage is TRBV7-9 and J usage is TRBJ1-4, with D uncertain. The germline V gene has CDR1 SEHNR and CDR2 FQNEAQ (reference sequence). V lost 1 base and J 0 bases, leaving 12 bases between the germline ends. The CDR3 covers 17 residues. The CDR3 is CASSLEGRATTNEKLFF. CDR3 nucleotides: TGTGCCAGCAGCTTAGAAGGACGGGCGACAACTAATGAAAAACTGTTTTTT.

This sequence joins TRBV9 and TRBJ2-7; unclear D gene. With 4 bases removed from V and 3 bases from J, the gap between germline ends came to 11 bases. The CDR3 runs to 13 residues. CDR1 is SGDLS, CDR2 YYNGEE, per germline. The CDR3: CASSTDPNYEQYF. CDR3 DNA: TGTGCCAGCAGCACCGACCCCAACTACGAGCAGTACTTC.

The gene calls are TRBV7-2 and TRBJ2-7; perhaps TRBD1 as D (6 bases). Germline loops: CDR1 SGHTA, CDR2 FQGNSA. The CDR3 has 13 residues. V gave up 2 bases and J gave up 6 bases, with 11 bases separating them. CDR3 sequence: CASSLYTGLEQYF. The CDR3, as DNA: TGTGCCAGCAGCTTATACACAGGGCTCGAGCAGTACTTC. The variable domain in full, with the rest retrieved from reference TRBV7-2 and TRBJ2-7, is GAGVSQSPSNKVTEKGKDVELRCDPISGHTALYWYRQSLGQGLEFLIYFQGNSAPDKSGLPSDRFSAERTGGSVSTLTIQRTQQEDSAVYLCASSLYTGLEQYFGPGTRLTVT.

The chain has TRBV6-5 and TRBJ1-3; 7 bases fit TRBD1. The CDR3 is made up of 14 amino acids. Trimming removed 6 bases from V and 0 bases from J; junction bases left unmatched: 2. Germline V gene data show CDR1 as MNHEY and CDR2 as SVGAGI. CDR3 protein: CASSRDSSGNTIYF. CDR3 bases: TGTGCCAGCAGCCGGGACAGCTCTGGAAACACCATATATTTT.

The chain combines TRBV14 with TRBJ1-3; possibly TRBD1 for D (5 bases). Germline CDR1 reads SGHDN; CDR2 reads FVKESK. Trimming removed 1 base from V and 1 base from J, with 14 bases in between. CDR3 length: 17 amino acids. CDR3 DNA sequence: TGTGCCAGCAGCCAAGCAGGGCCGGTTCGGTCTGGAAACACCATATATTTT. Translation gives CASSQAGPVRSGNTIYF. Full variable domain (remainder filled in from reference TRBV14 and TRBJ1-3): EAGVTQFPSHSVIEKGQTVTLRCDPISGHDNLYWYRRVMGKEIKFLLHFVKESKQDESGMPNNRFLAERTGGTYSTLKVQPAELEDSGVYFCASSQAGPVRSGNTIYFGEGSWLTVV.

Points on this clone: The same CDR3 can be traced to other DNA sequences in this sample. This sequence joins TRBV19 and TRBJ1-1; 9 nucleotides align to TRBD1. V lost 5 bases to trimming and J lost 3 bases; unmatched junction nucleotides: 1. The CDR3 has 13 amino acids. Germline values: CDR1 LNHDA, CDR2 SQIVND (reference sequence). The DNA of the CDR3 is TGTGCCAGTAGTCGGGACAGGGACACTGAAGCTTTCTTT. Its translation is CASSRDRDTEAFF. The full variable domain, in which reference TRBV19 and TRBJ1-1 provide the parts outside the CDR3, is DGGITQSPKYLFRKEGQNVTLSCEQNLNHDAMYWYRQDPGQGLRLIYYSQIVNDFQKGDIAEGYSVSREKKESFPLTVTSAQKNPTAFYLCASSRDRDTEAFFGQGTRLTVV.

The chain's CDR3 is CASSLLLVRRSHYEQYF. As DNA, the CDR3 is TGTGCCAGCAGTTTACTTCTGGTGAGACGAAGTCACTACGAGCAGTACTTC. This chain joins TRBV28 and TRBJ2-7; D gene uncertain. V lost 2 bases, J lost 3 bases, and 20 bases lay in between. Per germline, CDR1 MDHEN and CDR2 SYDVKM. There are 17 residues in the CDR3.

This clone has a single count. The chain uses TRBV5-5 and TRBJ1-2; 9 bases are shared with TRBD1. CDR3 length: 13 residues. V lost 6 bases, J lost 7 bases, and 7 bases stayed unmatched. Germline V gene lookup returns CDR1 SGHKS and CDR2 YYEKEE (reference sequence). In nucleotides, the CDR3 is TGTGCCAGCAATCTGGGACAGGGCTCTGGCTACACCTTC. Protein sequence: CASNLGQGSGYTF.

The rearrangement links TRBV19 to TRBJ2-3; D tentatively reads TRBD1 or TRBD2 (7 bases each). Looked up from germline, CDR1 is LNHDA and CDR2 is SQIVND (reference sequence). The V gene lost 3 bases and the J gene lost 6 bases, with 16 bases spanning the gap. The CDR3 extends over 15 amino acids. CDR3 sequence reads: CASSISGGVPDTQYF. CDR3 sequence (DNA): TGTGCCAGTAGTATTTCAGGGGGGGTCCCCGATACGCAGTATTTT.

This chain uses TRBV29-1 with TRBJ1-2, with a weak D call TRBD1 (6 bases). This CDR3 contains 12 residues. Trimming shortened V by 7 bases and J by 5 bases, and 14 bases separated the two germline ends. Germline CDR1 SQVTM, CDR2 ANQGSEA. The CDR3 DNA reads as TGCAGCGCGGGCGGGGGCCGGTATGGCTACACCTTC. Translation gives CSAGGGRYGYTF.

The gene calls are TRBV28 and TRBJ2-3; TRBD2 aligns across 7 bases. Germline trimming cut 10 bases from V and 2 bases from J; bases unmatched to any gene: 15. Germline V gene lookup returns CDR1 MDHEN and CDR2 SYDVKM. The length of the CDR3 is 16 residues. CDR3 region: CATGRRGSFDTDTQYF. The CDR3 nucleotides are TGTGCCACCGGGCGGCGGGGGAGTTTCGACACAGATACGCAGTATTTT. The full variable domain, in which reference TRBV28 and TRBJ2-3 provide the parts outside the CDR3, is DVKVTQSSRYLVKRTGEKVFLECVQDMDHENMFWYRQDPGLGLRLIYFSYDVKMKEKGDIPEGYSVSREKKERFSLILESASTNQTSMYLCATGRRGSFDTDTQYFGPGTRLTVL.

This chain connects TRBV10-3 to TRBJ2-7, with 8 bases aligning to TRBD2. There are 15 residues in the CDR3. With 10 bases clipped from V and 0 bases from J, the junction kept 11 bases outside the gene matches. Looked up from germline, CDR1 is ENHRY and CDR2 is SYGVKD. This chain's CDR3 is CATRSGGGSSYEQYF. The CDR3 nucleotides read TGTGCCACTAGGTCGGGGGGGGGAAGCTCCTACGAGCAGTACTTC.

CDR3 amino acids: CSASHTQYF. The CDR3 DNA sequence: TGCAGTGCTTCCCATACGCAGTATTTT. This chain joins TRBV20-1 and TRBJ2-3; D not resolved. The V gene lost 5 bases and the J gene lost 7 bases, with 4 bases spanning the gap. Looked up from germline, CDR1 is DFQATT and CDR2 is SNEGSKA (reference sequence). The CDR3 loop spans 9 amino acids.